This T cell receptor (beta chain) was retrieved from a study of T cells after yellow fever vaccination. V was clipped by 1 base and J by 4 bases, with 16 bases between them. Germline values: CDR1 SGHVS, CDR2 FNYEAQ. This CDR3 spans 16 amino acids. The 5'RACE template-switching step produced TCR cDNA and added a universal primer site and UMIs. TCRdb reprocessed the 5' RACE reads via MiXCR and lists one record per CDR3 protein. Of around 550,000 distinct CDR3 sequences in the sample, 15% to 20% were seen once. J is TRBJ1-2 and V is TRBV7-6; a weak D match, TRBD1 (6 bases). The sample here was PBMCs, taken 15 days after the yellow fever booster vaccination. This clonotype was sampled from a man under 40 who received the YFV17D yellow fever vaccine. The CDR3 bases are TGTGCCAGCAGCTTAGGGGGCACAGGGAGAGGCTATGGCTACACCTTC. Protein sequence: CASSLGGTGRGYGYTF.